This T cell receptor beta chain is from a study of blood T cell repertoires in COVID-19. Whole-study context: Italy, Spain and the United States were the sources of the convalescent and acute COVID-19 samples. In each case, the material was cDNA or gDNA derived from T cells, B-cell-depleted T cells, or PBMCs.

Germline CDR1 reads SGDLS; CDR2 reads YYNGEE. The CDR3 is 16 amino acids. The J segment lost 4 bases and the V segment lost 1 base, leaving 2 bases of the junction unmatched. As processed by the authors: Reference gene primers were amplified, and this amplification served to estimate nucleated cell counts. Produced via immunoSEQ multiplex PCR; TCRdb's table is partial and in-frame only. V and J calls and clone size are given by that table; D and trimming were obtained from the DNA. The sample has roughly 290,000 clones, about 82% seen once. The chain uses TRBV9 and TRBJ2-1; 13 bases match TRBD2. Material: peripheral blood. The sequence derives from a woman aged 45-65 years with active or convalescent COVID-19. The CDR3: CASSVTGLAGYNEQFF. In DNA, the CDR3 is TGTGCCAGCAGCGTAACGGGACTAGCGGGATACAATGAGCAGTTCTTC.